The T cell receptor beta chain under discussion was sequenced for a study of blood T cell repertoires in COVID-19. Per germline, CDR1 MNHEY and CDR2 SMNVEV (reference sequence). The CDR3 covers 14 residues. V lost 4 bases to trimming and J lost 0 bases, with 8 bases between them. Per the study methods: For nucleated cells, counts were estimated from reference gene primer amplification. Here immunoSEQ multiplex PCR was the method, and the copy in TCRdb shows in-frame clones only, minus some. The V and J calls and the clone size are those of that table, but D and trimming were determined from the DNA. This sample has around 280,000 clones, with roughly 85% found just once. Participants came from roughly 23 US areas, aged roughly 18 to 95 years.

This TCR was sampled from a middle-aged woman who had recovered from COVID-19. The sample comprised PBMCs or T cells enriched from blood (not recorded which). The V gene is TRBV27, the J gene TRBJ2-3; D not certain. CDR3 sequence reads: CASSWAESTDTQYF. For the CDR3, the DNA is TGTGCCAGCAGTTGGGCAGAGAGCACAGATACGCAGTATTTT.